One sample yielded the 11 T cell receptor beta chains listed below, sequenced in a study of human T cells and chemical hapten exposure (dated by TCRdb to about 2021). Library preparation was by RACE. For sequencing, a NextSeq 500 was employed. Using fastp at Q25 and MiXCR, TCRdb reprocessed the public reads and kept productive beta chains. Each entry is one CDR3 protein sequence, shown with its most common DNA and genes. The sample table records 250,000 or so distinct CDR3 sequences; 7.5% to 9% of these occur just once. The ten largest clones add up to 1.2% of the sample. Reading the label with the study, this specimen's time point is: pre-sensitization, week 0. In light of the paper, this sample's treatment or condition label describes: therapeutic diphenylcyclopropenone sensitization with weekly scalp DPC. Sequenced material: whole blood, taken in connection with sensitization to the hapten diphenylcyclopropenone (DPC). These receptors all stem from a man aged 18 to 30 with alopecia areata. Some clones in this sample may be carry-over from other donors' samples.

The CDR3 sequence: CASSKPSGRGADTQYF. The DNA for the CDR3 is TGTGCCAGCAGCAAACCGTCAGGGAGGGGCGCAGATACGCAGTATTTT. The chain couples TRBV7-6 to TRBJ2-3; 7 nucleotides agree with TRBD2. Germline assignment: CDR1 SGHVS and CDR2 FNYEAQ. The CDR3 is 16 residues long. V shed 5 bases and J 4 bases; nucleotides not matched to a gene: 12.

This clonotype was recorded a few times. The chain recombines TRBV6-4 with TRBJ2-3, with D tentatively TRBD1 or TRBD2 (5 bases each). The CDR3 runs 13 residues. The V gene's germline CDR1 is MRHNA and CDR2 SNTAGT. Trimming removed 8 bases at V and 0 bases at J, with 9 bases between. The CDR3 loop is CASGRDSTDTQYF. In DNA form, the CDR3 reads TGTGCCAGCGGACGGGACAGCACAGATACGCAGTATTTT.

This clonotype was seen ten or more times. The rearrangement links TRBV12-3 or TRBV12-4 to TRBJ2-1, with 9 bases lining up with TRBD1. Trimming took 5 bases from V and 6 from J; bases not matched to a gene: 5. The CDR3 covers 14 residues. The CDR3 here is CASSPGQGVNEQFF. CDR3 bases: TGTGCCAGCAGTCCGGGACAGGGAGTCAATGAGCAGTTCTTC.

The rearrangement uses TRBV2 and TRBJ2-7; D may be TRBD2 (6 bases). From germline, CDR1 is SNHLY and CDR2 FYNNEI. This CDR3 is built from 17 residues. V dropped 2 bases and J dropped 4 bases, with 21 bases sitting between them. The CDR3 here is CASSEIGGVNLGYEQYF. CDR3 bases: TGTGCCAGCAGTGAAATCGGGGGTGTTAACTTAGGTTACGAGCAGTACTTC. The full variable domain, rest sourced from reference TRBV2 and TRBJ2-7, is EPEVTQTPSHQVTQMGQEVILRCVPISNHLYFYWYRQILGQKVEFLVSFYNNEISEKSEIFDDQFSVERPDGSNFTLKIRSTKLEDSAMYFCASSEIGGVNLGYEQYFGPGTRLTVT.

This clonotype has just a few counts. The chain has TRBV19 and TRBJ2-3, with D possibly being TRBD2 (6 bases). Trimming took off 6 bases at V and 4 bases at J, with 17 bases between the two ends. CDR1 is LNHDA and CDR2 is SQIVND in the germline V gene (reference sequence). The CDR3 length is 15 residues. CDR3 region: CASSQTRIVSDTQYF. CDR3 nucleotide sequence: TGTGCCAGTAGCCAGACTAGGATAGTCTCAGATACGCAGTATTTT.

This clonotype has a count of ten or more. The V gene is TRBV6-5, the J gene TRBJ1-2; D gene unclear. Germline CDR1 MNHEY, CDR2 SVGAGI. The CDR3 length is 14 residues. V dropped 6 bases and J dropped 5 bases, with 16 bases sitting between them. The DNA for the CDR3 is TGTGCCAGCAGCAAGATCGGACGGCTTTATGGCTACACCTTC. It encodes CASSKIGRLYGYTF.

This clonotype was counted only a few times. The chain has TRBV4-1 and TRBJ2-1, with D possibly being TRBD1 (6 bases). The CDR3 spans 19 residues. Trimming shortened V by 1 base and J by 5 bases, and 24 bases separated the two germline ends. The germline CDR1 and CDR2 sequences are MGHRA and YSYEKL. CDR3 nucleotides: TGCGCCAGCAGCCAAGTTATCGTCGGTGTAGTCAGGGGCCACAATGAGCAGTTCTTC. The encoded protein is CASSQVIVGVVRGHNEQFF.

This sequence joins TRBV12-5 and TRBJ1-3, with a tentative D call TRBD1 (6 bases). Trimming left V 6 bases short and J 3 bases short, with 15 bases between. The CDR3 extends over 15 amino acids. Germline CDR1 and CDR2: LGHNT and FRNRAP. This chain's CDR3 is CASGKTGLGGNTIYF. Written as DNA, the CDR3 is TGTGCTAGTGGAAAAACAGGGCTTGGTGGAAACACCATATATTTT.

This clonotype was found many times. The chain couples TRBV5-4 to TRBJ1-1; 7 nucleotides agree with TRBD1. Germline CDR1 is SGHNT and CDR2 is YYREEE (reference sequence). The CDR3 extends over 15 amino acids. The V gene end was trimmed by 0 bases and the J gene end by 5 bases; junction bases not matched to a gene: 7. For the CDR3, the DNA is TGTGCCAGCAGCTTGGAAGGGGGCCGATGGACTGAAGCTTTCTTT. It encodes CASSLEGGRWTEAFF.

This clonotype was detected ten times or more. The chain has TRBV20-1 and TRBJ2-1; D is perhaps TRBD2 (6 bases). CDR3 length: 16 amino acids. CDR1 is DFQATT, CDR2 SNEGSKA, per germline (reference sequence). V was cut by 3 bases and J by 3 bases, with 18 bases left in between. As DNA, the CDR3 is TGCAGTGCTAGGGCCCTGACGGCGGGGCTCTACAATGAGCAGTTCTTC. Amino acid sequence: CSARALTAGLYNEQFF.

CDR3 nucleotide sequence: TGTGCCAGCAGCTTGGGACAGGGAAACACCATATATTTT. Protein: CASSLGQGNTIYF. This chain links TRBV7-3 with TRBJ1-3; 7 nucleotides line up with TRBD1. The CDR3 is 13 amino acids. The germline V gene encodes CDR1 SGHTA and CDR2 FQGTGA. V shed 3 bases, J shed 4 bases, and the junction held 0 bases outside the gene matches.